This T cell receptor (beta chain) was recovered during a study of T-cell reconstitution after alpha-beta-depleted transplantation in children. This clonotype has only a few counts. Molecular barcoding with unique molecular identifiers was used for the TCRbeta library. TCRdb re-analysed the PCR reads in MiXCR, keeping a single row per CDR3 protein. This sample yields some 280,000 distinct CDR3 sequences, of which 9.9% are seen a single time; about a tenth belongs to the top ten. The TCR was taken from a human donor who donated a stem cell graft to a child with SCID. Sequencing used PBMCs from the stem cell graft donor, obtained from the stem cell graft.

The CDR3 loop is CASSPGGGGSYEQYF. CDR3 bases: TGTGCCAGCAGTCCAGGGGGCGGGGGTAGCTACGAGCAGTACTTC. This chain links TRBV12-3 or TRBV12-4 with TRBJ2-7; D perhaps matches TRBD1 (8 bases). Trimming left V 5 bases short and J 3 bases short, with 17 bases between. This CDR3 has 15 amino acids.